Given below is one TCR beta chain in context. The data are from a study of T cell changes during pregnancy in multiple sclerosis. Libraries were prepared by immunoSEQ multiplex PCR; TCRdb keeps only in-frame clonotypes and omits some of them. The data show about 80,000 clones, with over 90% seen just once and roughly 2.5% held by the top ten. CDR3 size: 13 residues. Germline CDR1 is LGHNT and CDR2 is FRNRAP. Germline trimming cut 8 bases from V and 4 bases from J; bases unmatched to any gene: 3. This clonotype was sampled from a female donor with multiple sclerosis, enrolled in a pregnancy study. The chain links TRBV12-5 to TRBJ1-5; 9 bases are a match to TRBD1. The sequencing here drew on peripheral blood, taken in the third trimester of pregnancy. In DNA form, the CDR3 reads TGTGCTAGTACCGGGACAGGGAATCAGCCCCAGCATTTT. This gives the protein CASTGTGNQPQHF.